This T cell receptor beta chain was obtained from a study of glioma-infiltrating T cells. Findings and caveats of the study: Only very few CDR3 sequences appeared in both tissue and blood. Non-neoplastic patients had below-expected tissue-blood divergence, while all gliomas exceeded expectation.

Of note for this clonotype: The antigen is not known.

Amplification of TCR alpha and beta CDR3 regions from RNA used iRepertoire nested multiplex PCR. Input was 100-400 ng of tissue mRNA or PBMC total RNA. TCRdb recomputed calls from the multiplex PCR reads with MiXCR, one row per CDR3 protein. This sample has about 180,000 distinct CDR3 sequences, with about 46% found just once. The CDR3 has 15 residues. Trimming cost V 2 bases and J 1 base, with 12 bases left between them. The rearrangement uses TRBV12-3 or TRBV12-4 and TRBJ2-7, with no clear D. The clonotype was recovered from a human donor with low-grade glioma or glioblastoma, undergoing nonglioma brain surgery, or in good health (not recorded which). Source material: glioma tissue, nonneoplastic brain tissue, or PBMCs (not recorded which). CDR3 sequence (DNA): TGTGCCAGCAGTTTACTCGTGGGCCTGTCCTACGAGCAGTACTTC. Its protein product is CASSLLVGLSYEQYF.